This T cell receptor (beta chain) was obtained from a study of technical replicates of blood from a handful of donors. The data were produced by immunoSEQ multiplex PCR, yet TCRdb's version contains in-frame clones alone and is incomplete. The profile shows tens of thousands of clones, around 97% of them singletons. The CDR3 spans 15 residues. With 0 bases clipped from V and 3 bases from J, the junction kept 2 bases outside the gene matches. Germline loops: CDR1 SGHNT, CDR2 YYREEE (reference sequence). This rearrangement joins TRBV5-4 to TRBJ2-1, with 8 bases lining up with TRBD1. The source material was T cells isolated from PBMCs. This sequence originates from a human donor in good health. The CDR3 region has the DNA TGTGCCAGCAGCTTGGTGGACAGGGACTACAATGAGCAGTTCTTC. Translation: CASSLVDRDYNEQFF.